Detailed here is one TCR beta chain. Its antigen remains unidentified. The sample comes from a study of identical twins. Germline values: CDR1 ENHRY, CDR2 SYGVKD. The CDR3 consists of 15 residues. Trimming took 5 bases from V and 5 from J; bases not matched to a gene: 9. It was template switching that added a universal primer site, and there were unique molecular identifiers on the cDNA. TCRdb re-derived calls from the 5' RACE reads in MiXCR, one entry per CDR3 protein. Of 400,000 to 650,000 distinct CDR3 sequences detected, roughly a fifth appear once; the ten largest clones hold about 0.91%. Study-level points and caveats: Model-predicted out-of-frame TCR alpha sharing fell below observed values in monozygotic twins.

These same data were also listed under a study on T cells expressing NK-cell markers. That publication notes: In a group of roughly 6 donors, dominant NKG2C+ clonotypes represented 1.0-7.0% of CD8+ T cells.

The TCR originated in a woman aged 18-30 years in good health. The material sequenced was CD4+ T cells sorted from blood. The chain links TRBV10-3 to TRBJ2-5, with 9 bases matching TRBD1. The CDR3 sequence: CAISPYVDRGETQYF. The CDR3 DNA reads TGTGCCATCAGTCCCTACGTCGACAGGGGGGAGACCCAGTACTTC.